This TCR beta chain was sequenced for a study of OX40 agonist ivuxolimab in advanced cancers. Study-wide background: Partial responses were seen in three patients, one with hepatocellular carcinoma and two with cutaneous melanoma. Findings and caveats of the study: Circulating CD4+ and CD8+ T cells showed clonal expansion by week 6 at 0.1 to 3.0 mg/kg.

The sampling schedule covered blood at baseline, cycle 4 day 1, and cycle 7 day 1. TCRdb's copy holds only in-frame clones and misses some; the assay was immunoSEQ multiplex PCR. The data hold some 83,000 clones, with about 93% observed a single time. The CDR3 consists of 11 residues. Trimming pared 8 bases from V and 2 bases from J, leaving 6 bases between. As for this clone: The target antigen is unknown.

Here the sequenced sample was CD4+ or CD8+ T cells sorted from blood, taken in a trial of the OX40 agonist ivuxolimab. The chain employs TRBV23-1 and TRBJ1-1; no reliable D call. TRBV23-1 qualifies as an ORF whose function is uncertain. The TCR sequence derives from an adult with an advanced solid tumor such as melanoma, head and neck, liver or kidney cancer. The CDR3 bases are TGCGCCAGCCCAAGTAACACTGAAGCTTTCTTT. Its translation is CASPSNTEAFF.